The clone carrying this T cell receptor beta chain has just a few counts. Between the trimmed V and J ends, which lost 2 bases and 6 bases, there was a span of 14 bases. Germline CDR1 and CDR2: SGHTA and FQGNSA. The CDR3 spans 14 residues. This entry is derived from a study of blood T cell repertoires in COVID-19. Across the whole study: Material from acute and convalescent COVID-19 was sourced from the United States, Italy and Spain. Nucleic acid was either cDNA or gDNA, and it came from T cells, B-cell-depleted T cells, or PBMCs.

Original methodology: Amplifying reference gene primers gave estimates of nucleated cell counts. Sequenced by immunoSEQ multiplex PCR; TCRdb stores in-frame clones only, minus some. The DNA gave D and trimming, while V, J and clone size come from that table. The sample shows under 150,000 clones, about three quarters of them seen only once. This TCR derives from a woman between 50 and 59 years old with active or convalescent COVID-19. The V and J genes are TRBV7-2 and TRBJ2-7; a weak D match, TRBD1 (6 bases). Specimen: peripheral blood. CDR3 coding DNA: TGTGCCAGCAGCTTAAATCAGGGGTTAGGCGAGCAGTACTTC. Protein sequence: CASSLNQGLGEQYF.